The 14 T cell receptor beta chains below come from one sample, sequenced in a study of vaccination effects on CD4 cells after COVID-19. This table comes from immunoSEQ multiplex PCR, and its TCRdb copy is limited to in-frame clones, with some not included. The sample yields 10,000 or so clones, about two thirds seen once. Before sequencing, viral peptide pools were used by the ViraFEST assay to expand antigen-specific CD4+ T cells. Subsequent to a culture period of less than twelve days, CD4+ T cells were isolated. Antigens for these TCRs are unknown. Source: CD4+ T cells from PBMCs cultured with HCoV-229E spike peptides, taken before COVID-19 vaccination. Receptors originate from a human donor who received a COVID-19 vaccine.

The chain employs TRBV18 and TRBJ2-7; 7 bases fit TRBD1. With V trimmed by 3 bases and J by 0 bases, 5 bases remained unmatched. The CDR3 sequence is 15 residues long. Germline CDR1 is KGHSH and CDR2 is LQKENI. The CDR3 bases are TGTGCCAGCTCACCTATGGGACAGAGCTCCTACGAGCAGTACTTC. It encodes CASSPMGQSSYEQYF.

The chain links TRBV7-3 to TRBJ2-3; TRBD2 is a possible D gene (5 bases). Deletions cut 5 bases from V and 2 bases from J, with 8 bases between. The CDR3 spans 13 residues. CDR1 SGHTA and CDR2 FQGTGA come from the germline V gene. The DNA of the CDR3 is TGTGCCAGCAGCCGACTAATCACAGATACGCAGTATTTT. It specifies CASSRLITDTQYF. Based on the CDR3 plus reference TRBV7-3 and TRBJ2-3, the full variable domain is GAGVSQTPSNKVTEKGKYVELRCDPISGHTALYWYRQSLGQGPEFLIYFQGTGAADDSGLPNDRFFAVRPEGSVSTLKIQRTERGDSAVYLCASSRLITDTQYFGPGTRLTVL.

This clone occurred a few times. The chain uses TRBV2 and TRBJ1-6, with D possibly matching TRBD1 (6 bases). The germline V gene encodes CDR1 SNHLY and CDR2 FYNNEI. Trimming took off 9 bases at V and 9 bases at J, with 15 bases between the two ends. The CDR3 is made up of 13 amino acids. The CDR3 nucleotides are TGTGCCAGTACAACAGGGATCGGTTCACCCCTCCACTTT. Protein sequence: CASTTGIGSPLHF.

The chain's CDR3 is CASSVEAGIKETQYF. CDR3 nucleotide sequence: TGTGCCAGCAGCGTAGAGGCAGGGATTAAAGAGACCCAGTACTTC. V usage is TRBV9 and J usage is TRBJ2-5, with D perhaps TRBD1 (5 bases). From germline, CDR1 is SGDLS and CDR2 YYNGEE. The ends were cut back, 0 bases at V and 3 bases at J, with 12 bases in the middle. The CDR3 spans 15 residues.

The rearrangement links TRBV27 to TRBJ1-3; the match to TRBD1 covers 7 bases. Per the germline V gene, CDR1 is MNHEY and CDR2 is SMNVEV (reference sequence). V gave up 5 bases and J gave up 3 bases; unmatched junction bases: 4. This CDR3 has 14 amino acids. In nucleotides, the CDR3 is TGTGCCAGCAGTGTCACAGGGGATGGAAACACCATATATTTT. This sequence encodes CASSVTGDGNTIYF.

V is TRBV7-9 and J is TRBJ2-1, with no clear D. Germline V gene sequence: CDR1 SEHNR, CDR2 FQNEAQ (reference sequence). The CDR3 has 11 residues. Trimming shortened V by 8 bases and J by 6 bases, and 8 bases separated the two germline ends. For the CDR3, the DNA is TGTGCCAGCTCCTTCTCCAATGAGCAGTTCTTC. Its protein product is CASSFSNEQFF.

V is TRBV5-4 and J is TRBJ2-3, with 12 bases identical to TRBD2. The V segment lost 9 bases and the J segment 0 bases; nucleotides outside the gene matches: 2. The CDR3 covers 14 residues. CDR1 and CDR2 from the germline V gene are SGHNT and YYREEE (reference sequence). The CDR3 reads CATGTSGSTDTQYF. Written as DNA, the CDR3 is TGTGCCACCGGGACTAGCGGGAGCACAGATACGCAGTATTTT.

The V gene is TRBV12-2, the J gene TRBJ2-5; no DNA check was done on the table's D call, TRBD2. TRBV12-2 is termed a pseudogene. The CDR3 has 13 amino acids. The CDR3 region is CASRLAGGETQYF. CDR3 sequence (DNA): TGTGCAAGTCGCTTAGCGGGAGGGGAGACCCAGTACTTC.

V is TRBV2 and J is TRBJ2-2, with TRBD2 matching 9 bases. Germline CDR1 is SNHLY and CDR2 is FYNNEI. V was pared by 4 bases and J by 5 bases, with 5 bases of the junction left unmatched. This CDR3 contains 15 residues. The CDR3 bases are TGTGCCAGCAGTGTTAGCGGGAGTAGGACCGGGGAGCTGTTTTTT. As protein: CASSVSGSRTGELFF. The variable domain in full, with the rest retrieved from reference TRBV2 and TRBJ2-2, is EPEVTQTPSHQVTQMGQEVILRCVPISNHLYFYWYRQILGQKVEFLVSFYNNEISEKSEIFDDQFSVERPDGSNFTLKIRSTKLEDSAMYFCASSVSGSRTGELFFGEGSRLTVL.

This clone was seen only a few times. The V and J genes are TRBV3-1 (or the pseudogene TRBV3-2) and TRBJ1-5; 9 bases line up with TRBD1. The CDR3 consists of 12 residues. The germline V gene has CDR1 LGHDT and CDR2 YNNKEL (reference sequence). With V trimmed by 10 bases and J by 4 bases, 2 bases remained unmatched. This CDR3 reads CAIGQGNQPQHF. The CDR3, as DNA: TGTGCCATTGGACAGGGGAATCAGCCCCAGCATTTT.

The V and J genes are TRBV20-1 and TRBJ2-7; TRBD1 or TRBD2 may be the D gene (5 bases each). With 0 bases removed from V and 11 bases from J, the gap between germline ends came to 11 bases. Germline V gene data show CDR1 as DFQATT and CDR2 as SNEGSKA (reference sequence). CDR3 size: 11 residues. The CDR3 sequence is CSARDWGLEYF. The CDR3 region has the DNA TGCAGTGCTAGAGATTGGGGGTTGGAGTACTTC.

This chain connects TRBV11-3 to TRBJ2-1; D not certain. This CDR3 spans 12 amino acids. V shed 1 base and J shed 8 bases, with 6 bases lying between them. Germline V lookup: CDR1 SGHNT, CDR2 YENEEA. CDR3 region: CASSLGRHEQFF. The CDR3 DNA reads as TGTGCCAGCAGCTTAGGCAGGCATGAGCAGTTCTTC.

The chain couples TRBV28 to TRBJ2-4; 9 nucleotides align to TRBD1. The CDR3 covers 16 residues. The V gene's germline CDR1 is MDHEN and CDR2 SYDVKM. V dropped 6 bases and J dropped 3; count of bases not matched to a gene: 9. CDR3 coding DNA: TGTGCCAGCAGCCGAGAGGGACAGGGTGGCAAAAACATTCAGTACTTC. This encodes CASSREGQGGKNIQYF.

This clone appeared a few times. V is TRBV6-2 or TRBV6-3 and J is TRBJ1-2; no firm D call. This CDR3 spans 15 amino acids. The germline V gene has CDR1 MNHEY and CDR2 SVGEGT. The ends were cut back, 2 bases at V and 4 bases at J, with 14 bases in the middle. CDR3 DNA sequence: TGTGCCAGCAGTTACGAGGGAAGGTATGGCTATGGCTACACCTTC. This translates into CASSYEGRYGYGYTF.